The 2 T cell receptor beta chains reported below all come from one sample, sequenced in a study of cytotoxic CD8 clonotypes in ibrutinib-treated CLL. The repertoire was sequenced with immunoSEQ multiplex PCR; TCRdb's copy has only in-frame clones and lacks some. The sample includes a few hundred thousand clones, almost 80% seen only once; the top ten take 6.5% to 8%. The sequencing used PBMCs, collected before ibrutinib treatment. The receptors stem from a human donor with chronic lymphocytic leukemia.

The J gene is TRBJ2-3, the V gene TRBV6-6, with D maybe TRBD1 (5 bases). The CDR3 spans 13 residues. CDR1 and CDR2 from the germline V gene are MNHNY and SVGAGI (reference sequence). The V gene lost 2 bases and the J gene lost 6 bases, with 9 bases spanning the gap. The CDR3 spells CASSYRGRDTQYF. CDR3 nucleotides: TGTGCCAGCAGTTACAGGGGCAGGGATACGCAGTATTTT.

The chain couples TRBV4-2 to TRBJ1-2, with D possibly matching TRBD1 (6 bases). CDR3 size: 17 residues. The germline gives CDR1 LGHNA, CDR2 YNFKEQ. Between the trimmed V and J ends, which lost 7 bases and 3 bases, there was a span of 24 bases. In nucleotides, the CDR3 is TGTGCCAGCACCTCAATAGTGAGGGCAGGGGAGGACTATGGCTACACCTTC. Residues: CASTSIVRAGEDYGYTF.